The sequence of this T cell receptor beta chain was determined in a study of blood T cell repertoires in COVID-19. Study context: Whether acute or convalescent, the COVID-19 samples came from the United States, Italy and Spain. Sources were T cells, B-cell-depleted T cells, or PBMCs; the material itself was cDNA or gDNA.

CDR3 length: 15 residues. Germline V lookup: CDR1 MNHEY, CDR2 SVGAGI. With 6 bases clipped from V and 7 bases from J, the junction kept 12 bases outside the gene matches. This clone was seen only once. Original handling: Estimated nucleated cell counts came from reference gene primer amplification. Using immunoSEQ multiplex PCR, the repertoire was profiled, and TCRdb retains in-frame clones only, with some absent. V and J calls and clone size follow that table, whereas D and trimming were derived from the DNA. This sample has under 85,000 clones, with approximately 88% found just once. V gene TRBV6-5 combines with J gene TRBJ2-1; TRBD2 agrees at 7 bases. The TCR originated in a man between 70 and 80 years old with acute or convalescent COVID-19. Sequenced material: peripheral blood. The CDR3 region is CASSRPGLPMNEQFF. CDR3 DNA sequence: TGTGCCAGCAGCCGACCGGGACTACCTATGAATGAGCAGTTCTTC.